The sequence of this TCR beta chain was determined in a study of OX40 agonist ivuxolimab in advanced cancers. Study context: Patients were dosed with the agonistic anti-OX40 (CD134) antibody ivuxolimab. The dose-escalation group included hepatocellular carcinoma, melanoma, renal cell carcinoma and head and neck cancer.

Study results and limitations: At doses 0.1 to 3.0 mg/kg, CD4+ and CD8+ clones expanded.

This CDR3 is built from 14 residues. Per germline, CDR1 KGHSH and CDR2 LQKENI. Trimming removed 6 bases from V and 1 base from J, with 12 bases in between. This table comes from immunoSEQ multiplex PCR, and its TCRdb copy is limited to in-frame clones, with some not included. The table shows some 85,000 clones, with about 88% occurring only once. This clone was recorded only once. The antigen is unknown. The TCR comes from an adult with an advanced solid tumor such as melanoma, head and neck, liver or kidney cancer. Sequenced here: CD4+ or CD8+ T cells sorted from blood, sampled in a trial of the OX40 agonist ivuxolimab. The chain has TRBV18 and TRBJ1-1; D remains ambiguous. The CDR3 nucleotides are TGTGCCAGCTCCCTCGGAGGGCGGAACACTGAAGCTTTCTTT. Protein product: CASSLGGRNTEAFF.